Listed below are T cell receptor beta chains from one sample, sequenced in a study of T cell responses to AZD1222 COVID-19 vaccine. Clones were read by immunoSEQ multiplex PCR, and TCRdb kept only the in-frame ones, dropping some. In the table there are under 100,000 clones, approximately 85% of which are singletons. The material was peripheral blood, obtained 28 days after the second AZD1222 dose. The receptors stem from an adult who received the AZD1222 COVID-19 vaccine. Each CDR3 is given with its conserved first and last residue. D genes are given only for firm matches. Where a row states a size, it is once, few, many or the class of an expanded clone; other rows omit it.

v_call	clone_size	d_call	j_call	cdr3_nt	cdr3_aa
TRBV4-3	NA	NA	TRBJ2-7	TGCGCCAGCAGCCAAGATCGCGGGGCCTACGAGCAGTACTTC	CASSQDRGAYEQYF
TRBV2	NA	NA	TRBJ2-5	TGTGCCAGCAGTGAAAGAACGCTAAAGGAGACCCAGTACTTC	CASSERTLKETQYF
TRBV14	NA	TRBD2	TRBJ2-3	TGTGCCAGCAGCCAACCTAGCGGGGGCTTTAGCACAGATACGCAGTATTTT	CASSQPSGGFSTDTQYF
TRBV4-1	NA	NA	TRBJ2-5	TGCGCCAGCAGCCAAGGACAGACCCAAGAGACCCAGTACTTC	CASSQGQTQETQYF
TRBV10-3	NA	NA	TRBJ1-2	TGTGCCATCAGTGAGTCGCCGGGACCTAGCTATGGCTACACCTTT	CAISESPGPSYGYTF
TRBV2	NA	NA	TRBJ2-1	TGTGCCAGCAGTTTCAATGAGCAGTTCTTC	CASSFNEQFF
TRBV19	NA	NA	TRBJ1-6	TGTGCCAGTAGTCCGTTGGGGGGCCCCTATAATTCACCCCTCCACTTT	CASSPLGGPYNSPLHF
TRBV24-1	few	NA	TRBJ1-2	TGTGCCACCAGTGATCCGCAGACTCATGGCTACACCTTC	CATSDPQTHGYTF
TRBV4-3	few	NA	TRBJ2-7	TGCGCCAGCAGCCAAGAAGGCGGGACCTACGAGCAGTACTTC	CASSQEGGTYEQYF
TRBV7-2	once	NA	TRBJ1-5	TGTGCCAGCAGCTTAGGGCCGGAAGGGTTTAGGTATCAGCCCCAGCATTTT	CASSLGPEGFRYQPQHF
TRBV11-3	NA	NA	TRBJ1-1	TGTGCCAGCAGCTTAGATCACCACCGGGGAAACACTGAAGCTTTCTTT	CASSLDHHRGNTEAFF
TRBV7-8	NA	TRBD1	TRBJ2-7	TGTGCCAGCAGCTCCCGGACAGGGGCCTCTCTATCCTACGAGCAGTACTTC	CASSSRTGASLSYEQYF
TRBV5-1	NA	NA	TRBJ1-2	TGCGCCAGCAGCTCGGAGCCCGGGGTCTATGGCTACACCTTC	CASSSEPGVYGYTF
TRBV3-1/TRBV3-2	NA	TRBD1	TRBJ1-6	TGTGCCAGCAGCCAAGGGGACAGAAATTCACCCCTCCACTTT	CASSQGDRNSPLHF
TRBV19	NA	NA	TRBJ1-2	TGTGCCAGTACGAGATCAATGCCGCTAAGGGACTATGGCTACACCTTC	CASTRSMPLRDYGYTF
TRBV2	NA	NA	TRBJ1-2	TGTGCCAGCAGTGAAGAAGCAGGGCAGTTTAATGGCTACACCTTC	CASSEEAGQFNGYTF
TRBV5-6	NA	NA	TRBJ2-7	TGTGCCAGCAGACAGGGGAGGGAGCAGTACTTC	CASRQGREQYF
TRBV19	once	NA	TRBJ1-5	TGTGCCAGTAGTATTTTAACAGTTAGCAATCAGCCCCAGCATTTT	CASSILTVSNQPQHF
TRBV7-3	NA	NA	TRBJ2-6	TGTGCCAGCAGCTTTGGGGGAAAGTCTGGGGCCAACGTCCTGACTTTC	CASSFGGKSGANVLTF
TRBV18	once	TRBD2	TRBJ2-7	TGTGCCAGCTCAACGGGACTACGGGGATCCTACGAGCAGTACTTC	CASSTGLRGSYEQYF
TRBV4-1	NA	NA	TRBJ1-6	TGCGCCAGCAGCGCCGAAAACAGGAATTCACCCCTCCACTTT	CASSAENRNSPLHF
TRBV21-1	NA	NA	TRBJ2-1	TGTGCCAGCAGCAAAAAGGGACTAGCGGGAGGGCCCACCTACAATGAGCAGTTCTTC	CASSKKGLAGGPTYNEQFF
TRBV7-8	once	NA	TRBJ1-5	TGTGCCAGCAGCTTATATACAGGAGGCAATCAGCCCCAGCATTTT	CASSLYTGGNQPQHF
TRBV25-1	NA	NA	TRBJ1-1	TGTGCCAGCAGTGAATTGGGGCAAGGGAACACTGAAGCTTTCTTT	CASSELGQGNTEAFF
TRBV27	few	NA	TRBJ1-6	TGTGCCAGCAGTCCAACCGGGCCCGGGCGATATCGGAATTCACCCCTCCACTTT	CASSPTGPGRYRNSPLHF
TRBV19	once	NA	TRBJ1-2	TGTGCCAGTAGTATACCAGGACAGTACTATGGCTACACCTTC	CASSIPGQYYGYTF
TRBV10-1	NA	TRBD2	TRBJ2-2	TGCGCCAGCAAGGCTAGCGGGGGGAACACCGGGGAGCTGTTTTTT	CASKASGGNTGELFF
TRBV29-1	NA	NA	TRBJ2-5	TGCAGCGTCTGGCTGGGTAGCGGAAAACAAGAGACCCAGTACTTC	CSVWLGSGKQETQYF
TRBV3-1/TRBV3-2	NA	NA	TRBJ1-1	TGTGCCAGCAGCACGGGGCAGGCGAACACTGAAGCTTTCTTT	CASSTGQANTEAFF
TRBV19	NA	NA	TRBJ2-2	TGTGCCAGTAGTACTCGGACAATCAACACCGGGGAGCTGTTTTTT	CASSTRTINTGELFF
TRBV19	NA	NA	TRBJ2-1	TGTGCCAGTAGTATGGCGTCGTACTCCTACAATGAGCAGTTCTTC	CASSMASYSYNEQFF
TRBV16	many	TRBD1	TRBJ1-1	TGTGCCAGCAGCCCTTTCTTGGGGGCAGGGGGGGACACTGAAGCTTTCTTT	CASSPFLGAGGDTEAFF
TRBV9	NA	TRBD2	TRBJ2-5	TGTGCCAGCAGCGTAGAGGGACTAGCGGGGGGCGCGGCCCAGTACTTC	CASSVEGLAGGAAQYF
TRBV28	NA	NA	TRBJ2-7	TGTGCCAGCAGTTCAGGAGGGACCCCCTACGAGCAGTACTTC	CASSSGGTPYEQYF
TRBV12-1	NA	NA	TRBJ1-1	TGTGCCAGCAGCCCCAGGGGGCACGGAGCTTTCTTT	CASSPRGHGAFF
TRBV19	few	TRBD1	TRBJ1-2	TGTGCCAGCAGACCCGGACAGGGGATCTATGGCTACACCTTC	CASRPGQGIYGYTF
TRBV9	NA	TRBD1	TRBJ1-6	TGTGCCAGCAGCGTTTTGACAGGGAATTCACCCCTCCACTTT	CASSVLTGNSPLHF
TRBV7-9	NA	NA	TRBJ1-2	TGTGCCAGCAGCTTAAACGAAAATGGCCGCTACACCTTC	CASSLNENGRYTF
TRBV2	NA	TRBD1	TRBJ1-5	TGTGCCAGCAGCGGACAGGGGGCTGAGCAGCCCCAGCATTTT	CASSGQGAEQPQHF
TRBV30	NA	NA	TRBJ2-2	TGTGCCTGGAGTAAGGGTAGTTTAAGCGCCGGGGAGCTGTTTTTT	CAWSKGSLSAGELFF
TRBV19	NA	TRBD2	TRBJ2-1	TGTGCCAGTAGTAGCGGGAGGGCCCAAAATGAGCAGTTCTTC	CASSSGRAQNEQFF
TRBV10-1	NA	NA	TRBJ1-6	TGCGCCAGCAGTGAAGGACGGGTGAATTCACCCCTCCACTTT	CASSEGRVNSPLHF
TRBV6-1	NA	NA	TRBJ1-3	TGTGCCAGCAGTGATACTTGGACCGACCCGGCTGGAAACACCATATATTTT	CASSDTWTDPAGNTIYF
TRBV19	once	NA	TRBJ1-5	TGTGCCAGTAGTAGAGACAAAACAGGGAATCAGCCCCAGCATTTT	CASSRDKTGNQPQHF
TRBV19	NA	TRBD1	TRBJ1-5	TGTGCCAGTAGTATTCCAGGGGGCAGGACTTACAATCAGCCCCAGCATTTT	CASSIPGGRTYNQPQHF
TRBV15	NA	NA	TRBJ2-3	TGTGCCACCAGCGGCGGGGTTGACACGCAGTATTTT	CATSGGVDTQYF
TRBV29-1	NA	NA	TRBJ2-1	TGCAGCGTTGAAATCCGGCGGACGAGCTCCTACAATGAGCAGTTCTTC	CSVEIRRTSSYNEQFF
TRBV7-2	NA	NA	TRBJ2-7	TGTGCCAGCAGCTTAGAGGGCAATAGCAAGTACTTC	CASSLEGNSKYF
TRBV5-4	NA	TRBD1	TRBJ2-2	TGTGCCAGCAGCCGGGACAGGGGGCCTATCGGGGAGCTGTTTTTT	CASSRDRGPIGELFF
TRBV19	few	TRBD2	TRBJ2-1	TGTGCCAGTAGTCCGTCGGGGGGGCAGCCTAGCTCCTACAATGAGCAGTTCTTC	CASSPSGGQPSSYNEQFF
TRBV9	large	NA	TRBJ1-2	TGTGCCAGCAGCCCGACCCGGGGCCACCGGGGCTACACCTTC	CASSPTRGHRGYTF
TRBV2	NA	NA	TRBJ1-2	TGTGCCAGCAACCGCCTGGAGGGGAGCGGCTACACCTTC	CASNRLEGSGYTF
TRBV29-1	NA	TRBD1	TRBJ1-1	TGCAGCGGGGGACAGGGCCTGAACACTGAAGCTTTCTTT	CSGGQGLNTEAFF
TRBV4-3	once	NA	TRBJ1-2	TGCGCCAGCAGCCCTTTGGGGACGAGTGGTTATGGCTACACCTTC	CASSPLGTSGYGYTF